What follows are 5 T cell receptor beta chains derived from one specimen sequenced in a study of OX40 agonist ivuxolimab in advanced cancers. Profiled with immunoSEQ multiplex PCR; TCRdb holds only in-frame clones, not every one. This sample has roughly 55,000 clones, with 86% found just once. This material consisted of CD4+ or CD8+ T cells sorted from blood, taken in a trial of the OX40 agonist ivuxolimab. The origin of the receptors is an adult with an advanced solid tumor such as melanoma, head and neck, liver or kidney cancer.

This chain links TRBV5-1 with TRBJ1-6; D gene uncertain. Looked up from germline, CDR1 is SGHRS and CDR2 is YFSETQ. The CDR3 contains 14 residues. The V gene lost 3 bases and the J gene lost 9 bases, with 13 bases spanning the gap. The CDR3 DNA is TGCGCCAGCAGCTCGCTGGACCTCGGTTCACCCCTCCACTTT. This translates into CASSSLDLGSPLHF.

CDR3 coding DNA: TGTGCCAGCAGCAAAAGCCCCCAGGGGGCGAACACCGGGGAGCTGTTTTTT. It translates to CASSKSPQGANTGELFF. V usage is TRBV21-1 and J usage is TRBJ2-2; the D call in the table, TRBD1, was not verified against the DNA. TRBV21-1 is a listed pseudogene. The CDR3 consists of 17 residues.

The genes are TRBV19 and TRBJ1-3, with unresolved D. This CDR3 has 14 amino acids. Germline CDR1 reads LNHDA; CDR2 reads SQIVND (reference sequence). V was shortened by 4 bases and J by 5 bases, with 12 bases between the two germline ends. The CDR3 spells CASSTDHWRNTIYF. The CDR3 DNA reads as TGTGCCAGTAGTACGGATCATTGGAGAAACACCATATATTTT.

About this clone: At one of its ends the junction is not consistent with the germline gene, which may arise from a read error. The J gene is TRBJ2-7, the V gene TRBV11-3; 11 nucleotides match TRBD2. The germline V gene has CDR1 SGHNT and CDR2 YENEEA. The CDR3 runs 13 residues. Here the CDR3 DNA reads TGTGCCAGCAGTTTAGCGGGGGGGCGCGAGCAGTACTTC. Translating it yields CASSLAGGREQYF.

V is TRBV13 and J is TRBJ1-4; 10 bases agree with TRBD1. The CDR3 has 14 amino acids. Trimming at V came to 3 bases and at J to 8 bases, leaving 3 bases not matched to a gene. CDR1 PRHDT and CDR2 FYEKMQ come from the germline V gene (reference sequence). CDR3 nucleotide sequence: TGTGCCAGCAGCTTCGGGACAGGGGAAGAAAAACTGTTTTTT. Translating gives CASSFGTGEEKLFF.